The 3 T cell receptor beta chains below come from one sample, sequenced in a study of OX40 agonist ivuxolimab in advanced cancers. The assay was immunoSEQ multiplex PCR, and TCRdb's table has in-frame clones only and misses some. Among more than 30,000 clones, 80% to 90% were seen once, and the ten largest hold 22%. The sequenced sample was CD4+ or CD8+ T cells sorted from blood, obtained in a trial of the OX40 agonist ivuxolimab. These receptors came from an adult with an advanced solid tumor such as melanoma, head and neck, liver or kidney cancer.

The rearrangement uses TRBV15 and TRBJ2-7; 9 positions agree with TRBD1. This CDR3 has 15 residues. The V and J ends lost 2 bases and 6 bases, in that order; junction bases with no gene match: 8. Germline CDR1 is LNHNV and CDR2 is YYDKDF (reference sequence). CDR3 in amino acids: CATSRSRDRVAEQYF. The CDR3 region has the DNA TGTGCCACCAGCAGATCCAGGGACAGGGTGGCCGAGCAGTACTTC.

The chain employs TRBV6-6 and TRBJ2-7; D call uncertain. Germline V gives CDR1 MNHNY, CDR2 SVGAGI (reference sequence). V was shortened by 8 bases and J by 2 bases, with 22 bases between the two germline ends. CDR3 length: 16 residues. The DNA of the CDR3 is TGTGCCAGCGCTCGTCCCGGCACAGCCTTAGCCTACGAGCAGTACTTC. It yields the protein CASARPGTALAYEQYF.

The V gene is TRBV7-3, the J gene TRBJ2-2; D is undetermined. The CDR3 loop spans 14 amino acids. Looked up from germline, CDR1 is SGHTA and CDR2 is FQGTGA. V was trimmed by 4 bases and J by 6 bases, leaving 12 bases between them. The CDR3 loop reads CASSSPNYPGELFF. The CDR3 DNA follows: TGTGCCAGCAGCTCCCCCAATTATCCCGGGGAGCTGTTTTTT.